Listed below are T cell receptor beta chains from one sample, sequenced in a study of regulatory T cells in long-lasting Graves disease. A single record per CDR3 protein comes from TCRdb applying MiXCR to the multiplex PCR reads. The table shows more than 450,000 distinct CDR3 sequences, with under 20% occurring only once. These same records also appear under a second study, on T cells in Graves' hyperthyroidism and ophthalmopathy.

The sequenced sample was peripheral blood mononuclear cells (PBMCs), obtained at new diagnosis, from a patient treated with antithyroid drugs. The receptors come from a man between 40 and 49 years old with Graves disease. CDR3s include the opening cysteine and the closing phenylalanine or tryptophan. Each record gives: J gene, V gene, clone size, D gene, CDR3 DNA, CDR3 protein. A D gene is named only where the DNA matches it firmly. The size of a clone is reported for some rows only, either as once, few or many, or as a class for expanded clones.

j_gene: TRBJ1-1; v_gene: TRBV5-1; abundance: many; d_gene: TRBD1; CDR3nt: TGCGCCAGGAGGGGGCAGGGAATGGGCATGAACACTGAAGCTTTCTTT; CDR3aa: CARRGQGMGMNTEAFF
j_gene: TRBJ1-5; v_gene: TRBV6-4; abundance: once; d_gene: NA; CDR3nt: TGTGCCAGCAGTGACTTTTTGGGCAGGGACTATAGCAATCAGCCCCAGCATTTT; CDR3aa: CASSDFLGRDYSNQPQHF
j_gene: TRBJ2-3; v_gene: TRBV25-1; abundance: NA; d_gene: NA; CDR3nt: TGTGCCAGCAGTGAAGGAAGGGGTATCGGCACAGATACGCAGTATTTT; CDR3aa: CASSEGRGIGTDTQYF
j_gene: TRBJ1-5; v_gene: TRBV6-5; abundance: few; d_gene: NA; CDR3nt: TGTGCCAGCAGTTACCCGACCGATTCTGTGCGGGTGCAACAGCCCCAGCATTTT; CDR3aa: CASSYPTDSVRVQQPQHF
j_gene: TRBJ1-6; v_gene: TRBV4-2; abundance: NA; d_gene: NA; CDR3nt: TGTGCCAGCAGCCAAGTGGGCCAGGGCAATAATTCACCCCTCCACTTT; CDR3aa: CASSQVGQGNNSPLHF
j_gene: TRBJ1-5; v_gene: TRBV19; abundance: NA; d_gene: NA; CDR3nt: TGTGCCAGTAGTATAGTCGGCAGTTCCAATCAGCCCCAGCATTTT; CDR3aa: CASSIVGSSNQPQHF
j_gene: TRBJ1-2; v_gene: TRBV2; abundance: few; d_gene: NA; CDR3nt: TGTGCCAGCAGTGACAGTACTAACTATGGCTACACCTTC; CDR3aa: CASSDSTNYGYTF
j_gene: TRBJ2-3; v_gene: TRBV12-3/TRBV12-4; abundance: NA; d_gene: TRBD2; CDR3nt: TGTGCCAGCAGCCAAGATTCAGGCGGGAGTTGGGATACGCAGTATTTT; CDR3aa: CASSQDSGGSWDTQYF
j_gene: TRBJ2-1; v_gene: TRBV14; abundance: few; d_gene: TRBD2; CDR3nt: TGTGCCAGCAGCCTACCGGGACTAGCGGAAAACAATGAGCAGTTCTTC; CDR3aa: CASSLPGLAENNEQFF
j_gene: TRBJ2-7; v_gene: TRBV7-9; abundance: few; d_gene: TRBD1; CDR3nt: TGTGCCAGCATCCCCCCGGGACAGGGGGGATACGAGCAGTACTTC; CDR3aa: CASIPPGQGGYEQYF
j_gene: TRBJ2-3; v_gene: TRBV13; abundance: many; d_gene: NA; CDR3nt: TGTGCCAGCAACGATGGGACAGATACGCAGTATTTT; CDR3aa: CASNDGTDTQYF
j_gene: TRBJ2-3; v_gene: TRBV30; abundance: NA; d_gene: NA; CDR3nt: TGTGCCTGGCGGGTCACAGATACGCAGTATTTT; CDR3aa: CAWRVTDTQYF
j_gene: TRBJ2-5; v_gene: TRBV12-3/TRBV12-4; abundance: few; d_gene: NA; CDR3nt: TGTGCCAGCAGTACGAGGGGAGAAGAGACCCAGTACTTC; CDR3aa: CASSTRGEETQYF
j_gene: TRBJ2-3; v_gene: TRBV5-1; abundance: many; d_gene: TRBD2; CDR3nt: TGCGCCAGCAGCTCGACTAGCGGGCCAGATACGCAGTATTTT; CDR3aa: CASSSTSGPDTQYF
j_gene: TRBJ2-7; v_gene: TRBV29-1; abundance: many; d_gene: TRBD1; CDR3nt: TGCAGCGTTGAAGGGGACAGGAGCTCCTACGAGCAGTACTTC; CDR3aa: CSVEGDRSSYEQYF
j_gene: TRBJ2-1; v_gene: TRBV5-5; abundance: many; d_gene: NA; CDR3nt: TGTGCCAGCAGCTTGGAAACCATTACCGGCTACAATGAGCAGTTCTTC; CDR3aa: CASSLETITGYNEQFF
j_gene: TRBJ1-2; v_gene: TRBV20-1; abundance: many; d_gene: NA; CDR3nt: TGCAGTGCTAGCCCCACGACAGTGTTCTATGGCTACACCTTC; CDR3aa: CSASPTTVFYGYTF
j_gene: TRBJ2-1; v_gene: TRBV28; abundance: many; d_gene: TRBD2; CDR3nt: TGTGCCAGCAGTACGTGGACTAGCGGGAGGATCTACAATGAGCAGTTCTTC; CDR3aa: CASSTWTSGRIYNEQFF
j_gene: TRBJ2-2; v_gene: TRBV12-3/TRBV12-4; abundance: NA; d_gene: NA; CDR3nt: TGTGCCAGCAGTTTCGGGGGCAGGGCCCCTCGGGAGCTGGGCGGGGAGCTGTTTTTT; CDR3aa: CASSFGGRAPRELGGELFF
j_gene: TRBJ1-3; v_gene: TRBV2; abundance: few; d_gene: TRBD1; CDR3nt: TGTGCCAGCAGTCCAGACAGGGGTGACACCATATATTTT; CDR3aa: CASSPDRGDTIYF
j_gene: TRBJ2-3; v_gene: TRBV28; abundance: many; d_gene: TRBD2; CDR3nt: TGTGCCAGCAGTCGGACTAGCGGGAGGCCCACAGATACGCAGTATTTT; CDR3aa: CASSRTSGRPTDTQYF
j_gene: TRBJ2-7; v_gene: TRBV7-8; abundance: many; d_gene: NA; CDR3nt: TGTGCCAGCAGCTTCGAGACAGGACTGGGGTACGAGCAGTACTTC; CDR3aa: CASSFETGLGYEQYF
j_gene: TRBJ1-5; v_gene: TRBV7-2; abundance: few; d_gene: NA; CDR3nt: TGTGCCAGCAGCTTAAGACGGGGCAATCAGCCCCAGCATTTT; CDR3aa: CASSLRRGNQPQHF
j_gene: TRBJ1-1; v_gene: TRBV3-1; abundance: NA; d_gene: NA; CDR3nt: TGTGCCAGCAGCCAAGAGCTAAGAACTGAAGCTTTCTTT; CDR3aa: CASSQELRTEAFF
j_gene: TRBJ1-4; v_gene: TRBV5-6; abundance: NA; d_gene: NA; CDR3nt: TGTGCCAGCAGCTTGCGGGAACGAGGGGAAAAACTGTTTTTT; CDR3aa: CASSLRERGEKLFF
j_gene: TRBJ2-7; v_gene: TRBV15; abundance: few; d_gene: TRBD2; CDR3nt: TGTGCCACCAGCAGAGCCCGGACTAGCGGGAGAATAGGTGAGCAGTACTTC; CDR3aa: CATSRARTSGRIGEQYF
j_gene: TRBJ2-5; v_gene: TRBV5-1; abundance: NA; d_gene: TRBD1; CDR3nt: TGCGCCAGCAGCTTTTGGACAGGGGGCTTGAAGACCCAGTACTTC; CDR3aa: CASSFWTGGLKTQYF
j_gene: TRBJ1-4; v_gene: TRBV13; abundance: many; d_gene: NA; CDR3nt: TGTGCCAGCAGCTTAGGCACCATGAATGAAAAACTGTTTTTT; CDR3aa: CASSLGTMNEKLFF
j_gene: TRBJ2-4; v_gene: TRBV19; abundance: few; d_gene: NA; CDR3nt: TGTGCCAGTAGCCGGGGCACCATAGCCAAAAACATTCAGTACTTC; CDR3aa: CASSRGTIAKNIQYF
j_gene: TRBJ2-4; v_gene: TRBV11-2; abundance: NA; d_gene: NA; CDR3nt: TGCGCCAGCAGCCAAAACAGAGGGGACATTCAGTACTTC; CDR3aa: CASSQNRGDIQYF
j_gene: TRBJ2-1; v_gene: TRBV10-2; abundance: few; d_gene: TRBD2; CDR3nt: TGCGCCAGCAATTGGAGGCGGGAGATAGACAATGAGCAGTTCTTC; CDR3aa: CASNWRREIDNEQFF
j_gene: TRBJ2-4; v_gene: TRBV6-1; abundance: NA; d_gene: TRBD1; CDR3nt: TGTGCCAGCAGGGACAGGGGGACCAAAAACATTCAGTACTTC; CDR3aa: CASRDRGTKNIQYF
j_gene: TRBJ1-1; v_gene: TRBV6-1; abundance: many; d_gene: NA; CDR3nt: TGTGCCAGCAGTGAAAGAATGGGGTGGGGGGACACTGAAGCTTTCTTT; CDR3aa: CASSERMGWGDTEAFF
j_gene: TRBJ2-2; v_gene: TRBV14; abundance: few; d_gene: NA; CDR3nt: TGTGCCAGCAGCCAAGCCCTCAACACCGGGGAGCTGTTTTTT; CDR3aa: CASSQALNTGELFF
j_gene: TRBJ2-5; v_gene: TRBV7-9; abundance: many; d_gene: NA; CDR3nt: TGTGCCAGCAGCTTAGCTGGAGTCCAAGAGACCCAGTACTTC; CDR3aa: CASSLAGVQETQYF
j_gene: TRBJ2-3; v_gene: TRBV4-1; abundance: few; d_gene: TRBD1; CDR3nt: TGCGCCAGCAGCCGAACCGGGACAGGGCATACTAGCACAGATACGCAGTATTTT; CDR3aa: CASSRTGTGHTSTDTQYF
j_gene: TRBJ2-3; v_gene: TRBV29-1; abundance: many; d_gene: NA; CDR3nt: TGCAGCGTTGAAAAAGGGGTTGGCACAGATACGCAGTATTTT; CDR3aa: CSVEKGVGTDTQYF
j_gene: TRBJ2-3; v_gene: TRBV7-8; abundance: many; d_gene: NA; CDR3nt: TGTGCCAGCAGGAAGAGGAAGACTACCCTGAGGGATACGCAGTATTTT; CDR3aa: CASRKRKTTLRDTQYF
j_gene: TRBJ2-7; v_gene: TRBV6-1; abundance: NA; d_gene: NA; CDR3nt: TGTGCCAGCAAGGGGTCTCGAAACGAGCAGTACTTC; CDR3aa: CASKGSRNEQYF
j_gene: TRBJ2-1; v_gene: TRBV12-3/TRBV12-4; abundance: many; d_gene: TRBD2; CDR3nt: TGTGCCAGCAGTTTAGCGGCTAGCGGGAGCAATGAGCAGTTCTTC; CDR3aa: CASSLAASGSNEQFF
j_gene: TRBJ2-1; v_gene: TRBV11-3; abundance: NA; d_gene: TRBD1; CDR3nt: TGTGCCAGCAGCCCGGAGGCAGGGGGCTCCTACAATGAGCAGTTCTTC; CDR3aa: CASSPEAGGSYNEQFF
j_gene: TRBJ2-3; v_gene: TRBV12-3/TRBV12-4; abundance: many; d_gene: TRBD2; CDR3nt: TGTGCCAGCAGTCCCCGGACTAGCGGGGTCACAGATACGCAGTATTTT; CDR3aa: CASSPRTSGVTDTQYF
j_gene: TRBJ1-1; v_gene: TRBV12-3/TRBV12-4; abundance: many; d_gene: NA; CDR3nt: TGTGCCAGCAGTTTAGGTGGGGGACTTGATGCTTTCTTT; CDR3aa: CASSLGGGLDAFF
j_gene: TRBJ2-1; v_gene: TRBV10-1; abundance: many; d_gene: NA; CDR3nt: TGCGCCAGCAGTGACCTCGGGGTTGGGAATGAGCAGTTCTTC; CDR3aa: CASSDLGVGNEQFF
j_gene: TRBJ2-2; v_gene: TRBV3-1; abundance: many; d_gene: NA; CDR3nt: TGTGCCAGCAGCCAAGGGTCGTACACCGGGGAGCTGTTTTTT; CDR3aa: CASSQGSYTGELFF
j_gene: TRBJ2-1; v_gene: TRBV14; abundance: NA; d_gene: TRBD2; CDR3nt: TGTGCCAGCAGCCAAGGGACTAGCCCAGCCCATGGTGAGCAGTTCTTC; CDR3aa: CASSQGTSPAHGEQFF
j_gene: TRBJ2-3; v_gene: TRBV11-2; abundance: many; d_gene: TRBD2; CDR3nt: TGTGCCAGCAGCACCCGGCGGGTAGCGGGAGGAACAGATACGCAGTATTTT; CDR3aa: CASSTRRVAGGTDTQYF
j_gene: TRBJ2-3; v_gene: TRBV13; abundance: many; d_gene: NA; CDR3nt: TGTGCCAGCAGCTTAGCGGGGGAAACAGATACGCAGTATTTT; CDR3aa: CASSLAGETDTQYF
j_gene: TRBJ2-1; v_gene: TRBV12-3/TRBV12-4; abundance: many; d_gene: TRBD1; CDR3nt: TGTGCCAGCAGTTTGGGGACAGGGGTTCTCCAGCAGTTCTTC; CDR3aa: CASSLGTGVLQQFF
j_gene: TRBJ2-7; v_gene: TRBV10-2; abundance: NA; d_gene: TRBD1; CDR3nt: TGCGCCAGCAGTGACCCACCCGGGACAGGGTCTGTCGAGCAGTACTTC; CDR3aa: CASSDPPGTGSVEQYF
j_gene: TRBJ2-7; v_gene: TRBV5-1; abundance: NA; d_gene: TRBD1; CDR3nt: TGCGCCAGCAGCTGGATAACAGGGGGCTACGAGCAGTACTTC; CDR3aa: CASSWITGGYEQYF
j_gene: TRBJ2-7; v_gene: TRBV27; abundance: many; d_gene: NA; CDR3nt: TGTGCCAGCAGTTTAGAGGGGGGACCCTACGAGCAGTACTTC; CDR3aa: CASSLEGGPYEQYF
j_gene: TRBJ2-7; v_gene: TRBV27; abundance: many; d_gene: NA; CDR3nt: TGTGCCAGCACAGGACTTGGCGAGCAGTACTTC; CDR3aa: CASTGLGEQYF
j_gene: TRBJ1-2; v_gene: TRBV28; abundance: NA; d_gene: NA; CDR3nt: TGTGCCAGCAGTTTAGCCCTCCTTGGCTACACCTTC; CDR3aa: CASSLALLGYTF